This TCR beta chain derives from a study of blood T cell repertoires in COVID-19. The trim removed 2 bases at V and 3 bases at J, leaving 6 bases unmatched. Germline loops: CDR1 SNHLY, CDR2 FYNNEI. This CDR3 has 15 residues. TCRdb's table, derived via immunoSEQ multiplex PCR, lists solely in-frame clones and lacks some. In the table there are fewer than 250,000 clones, around 80% of which are singletons. This clone was found once. Sequencing used peripheral blood. This rearrangement joins TRBV2 to TRBJ2-5; 7 bases fit TRBD2. The origin of this receptor is a woman older than 75 with acute or convalescent COVID-19. Written as DNA, the CDR3 is TGTGCCAGCAGTGAAAACGTGGCGGGAGAAGAGACCCAGTACTTC. It is translated as CASSENVAGEETQYF. The full variable domain, its missing parts supplied by reference TRBV2 and TRBJ2-5, is EPEVTQTPSHQVTQMGQEVILRCVPISNHLYFYWYRQILGQKVEFLVSFYNNEISEKSEIFDDQFSVERPDGSNFTLKIRSTKLEDSAMYFCASSENVAGEETQYFGPGTRLLVL.